Each of the 21 T cell receptor beta chains below was sequenced from the same sample in a study of CD8 T cells in ankylosing spondylitis. One entry per CDR3 protein results from TCRdb running MiXCR on the 5' RACE reads. The sample has tens of thousands of distinct CDR3 sequences, 6.2% seen once. The material sequenced was synovial fluid, either unsorted or a sorted T cell fraction (not recorded which). All receptors derive from a male donor with ankylosing spondylitis.

This clonotype was observed at least ten times. V is TRBV9 and J is TRBJ2-1, with D possibly being TRBD1 (5 bases). The CDR3 contains 13 residues. The ends were cut back, 2 bases at V and 3 bases at J, with 6 bases in the middle. Germline lookup yields CDR1 SGDLS and CDR2 YYNGEE. CDR3 nucleotide sequence: TGTGCCAGCAGCGTGACAGTCTACAATGAGCAGTTCTTC. Amino acids: CASSVTVYNEQFF.

This clonotype was counted ten times or more. The chain recombines TRBV5-4 with TRBJ2-6; D is unresolved. Germline V CDR1 and CDR2: SGHNT, YYREEE (reference sequence). The V gene lost 0 bases and the J gene lost 2 bases, with 6 bases spanning the gap. The CDR3 has 15 residues. This chain's CDR3 is CASSLGDPGANVLTF. Here the CDR3 DNA reads TGTGCCAGCAGCTTGGGGGATCCTGGGGCCAACGTCCTGACTTTC.

Ten or more counts support this clonotype. The chain combines TRBV10-3 with TRBJ2-7; 7 nucleotides line up with TRBD1. This CDR3 comprises 14 residues. Germline loops: CDR1 ENHRY, CDR2 SYGVKD. With 5 bases clipped from V and 4 bases from J, the junction kept 8 bases outside the gene matches. The CDR3 spells CAISSRDRIYEQYF. DNA of the CDR3: TGTGCCATCAGTTCCCGGGACAGAATTTACGAGCAGTACTTC.

This clonotype was counted at least ten times. The chain has TRBV20-1 and TRBJ2-3; 8 bases fit TRBD2. The CDR3 is 16 amino acids. Germline CDR1 and CDR2: DFQATT and SNEGSKA (reference sequence). With 0 bases clipped from V and 5 bases from J, the junction kept 10 bases outside the gene matches. The CDR3 nucleotides read TGCAGTGCTAGAGATCTCAGGCGGGAGGCTGGAGATACGCAGTATTTT. This encodes CSARDLRREAGDTQYF.

The chain combines TRBV7-2 with TRBJ2-7, with TRBD2 matching 7 bases. There are 15 residues in the CDR3. CDR1 is SGHTA and CDR2 is FQGNSA in the germline V gene. The V segment lost 1 base and the J segment 6 bases; nucleotides outside the gene matches: 9. The CDR3 loop is CASSLESRESIEQYF. In nucleotides, the CDR3 is TGTGCCAGCAGCTTAGAGTCGCGGGAGAGTATCGAGCAGTACTTC.

This clonotype was found many times. The chain couples TRBV5-1 to TRBJ2-6; tentative D call: TRBD2 (5 bases). The germline CDR1 and CDR2 sequences are SGHRS and YFSETQ. The CDR3 contains 15 residues. V shed 4 bases and J shed 0 bases, with 8 bases lying between them. The CDR3: CASSRDLSGANVLTF. CDR3 nucleotides: TGCGCCAGCAGCCGGGATCTCTCTGGGGCCAACGTCCTGACTTTC.

This chain joins TRBV6-5 and TRBJ2-7; D is possibly TRBD1 (5 bases). The germline gives CDR1 MNHEY, CDR2 SVGAGI. CDR3 length: 15 amino acids. Trimming pared 4 bases from V and 7 bases from J, leaving 20 bases between. CDR3 sequence reads: CASSSPAPGSKEQYF. The CDR3 DNA reads TGTGCCAGCAGTTCCCCGGCCCCAGGGTCGAAAGAGCAGTACTTC.

This clonotype was seen many times. This rearrangement joins TRBV5-1 to TRBJ2-7; either TRBD1 or TRBD2 may fit D (5 bases each). V dropped 1 base and J dropped 2 bases, with 10 bases sitting between them. The CDR3 totals 14 residues. Germline V gene data show CDR1 as SGHRS and CDR2 as YFSETQ. The CDR3 region has the DNA TGCGCCAGCAGCTTGCGGGACGGTACCTACGAGCAGTACTTC. Translating it yields CASSLRDGTYEQYF.

A few counts support this clonotype. The chain carries TRBV7-3 and TRBJ2-3; no firm D call. CDR1 is SGHTA, CDR2 FQGTGA, per germline. Trimming shortened V by 11 bases and J by 0 bases, and 9 bases separated the two germline ends. The CDR3 has 12 residues. CDR3 in DNA: TGTGCCTCGGCCGTGAGCACAGATACGCAGTATTTT. It yields the protein CASAVSTDTQYF.

This clonotype was observed at least ten times. The chain recombines TRBV10-3 with TRBJ2-5, with TRBD2 identical over 8 bases. Germline V gene data show CDR1 as ENHRY and CDR2 as SYGVKD. V lost 0 bases to trimming and J lost 5 bases; unmatched junction nucleotides: 8. The CDR3 has 16 amino acids. CDR3 nucleotide sequence: TGTGCCATCAGTGAGTCGTCCGGGAGGGCCGTTGAGACCCAGTACTTC. Amino acids: CAISESSGRAVETQYF.

The table lists this clonotype with many counts. The V gene is TRBV12-3 or TRBV12-4, the J gene TRBJ1-2, with D uncertain. This CDR3 is 15 amino acids long. V lost 2 bases and J lost 0, with 10 bases in between. The CDR3 DNA sequence: TGTGCCAGCAGTTTATCGGGTCTAGCTAACTATGGCTACACCTTC. It yields the protein CASSLSGLANYGYTF.

The chain links TRBV20-1 to TRBJ1-3, with TRBD1 matching over 10 bases. This CDR3 is 15 amino acids long. J was trimmed by 6 bases and V by 0 bases; bases with no gene match: 5. Germline CDR1 DFQATT, CDR2 SNEGSKA (reference sequence). CDR3 in DNA: TGCAGTGCTAGAGATATGGGACAGGGGTCAAACACCATATATTTT. Encoded protein: CSARDMGQGSNTIYF.

Many counts were recorded for this clonotype. The J gene is TRBJ2-2, the V gene TRBV29-1, with 7 bases that match TRBD2. CDR3 length equals 14 residues. Germline CDR1 and CDR2: SQVTM and ANQGSEA. The junction had 9 bases not matched to a gene; V was cut back by 7 bases and J by 4 bases. As DNA, the CDR3 is TGCAGCGCCGGACTAGTGAGGGGCACCGGGGAGCTGTTTTTT. Translation gives CSAGLVRGTGELFF.

This clonotype was seen a few times. The chain uses TRBV24-1 and TRBJ2-3; the D gene is possibly TRBD1 (5 bases). CDR1 is KGHDR and CDR2 is SFDVKD in the germline V gene. V was cut by 3 bases and J by 3 bases, with 9 bases left in between. The CDR3 spans 14 residues. The CDR3 DNA follows: TGTGCCACCAGTGATCCCCAGGGTACAGATACGCAGTATTTT. As protein: CATSDPQGTDTQYF.

This clonotype was seen repeatedly, ten times or more. This chain uses TRBV6-1 with TRBJ2-2, with 11 bases fitting TRBD1. Germline loops: CDR1 MNHNS, CDR2 SASEGT. The ends lost 6 bases at V and 9 bases at J; junction bases unmatched: 9. The CDR3 length is 15 residues. Written as DNA, the CDR3 is TGTGCCAGCAGGAACCTATGGACAGGGGGCCGGGAGCTGTTTTTT. Amino acids: CASRNLWTGGRELFF.

This clonotype came up many times. CDR3 nucleotides: TGCAGCGTTGGGGGGGAGCGATTCAGCTCCTACAATGAGCAGTTCTTC. The encoded protein is CSVGGERFSSYNEQFF. The chain combines TRBV29-1 with TRBJ2-1, with a weak D call TRBD2 (6 bases). The V gene's germline CDR1 is SQVTM and CDR2 ANQGSEA. The CDR3 is 16 amino acids. V lost 4 bases and J lost 0, with 16 bases in between.

The table lists this clonotype with many counts. The chain carries TRBV27 and TRBJ2-1; D call uncertain. V lost 2 bases to trimming and J lost 0 bases, with 8 bases between them. The CDR3 extends over 15 amino acids. Germline assignment: CDR1 MNHEY and CDR2 SMNVEV (reference sequence). The CDR3 DNA reads as TGTGCCAGCAGTTTACTGGTTAGCTCCTACAATGAGCAGTTCTTC. Translation gives CASSLLVSSYNEQFF.

This clonotype appeared many times. The chain has TRBV12-3 or TRBV12-4 and TRBJ2-5, with 12 bases identical to TRBD2. The V and J ends lost 5 bases and 5 bases, in that order; junction bases with no gene match: 6. This CDR3 is 15 amino acids long. CDR3 bases: TGTGCCAGCAGTCGACTAGCGGGAGACGGTGAGACCCAGTACTTC. Its translation: CASSRLAGDGETQYF.

This clonotype was picked up a small number of times. This chain uses TRBV5-4 with TRBJ2-4; 9 bases fit TRBD1. Trimming took 2 bases from V and 0 from J; bases not matched to a gene: 6. This CDR3 has 17 amino acids. CDR1 and CDR2 from the germline V gene are SGHNT and YYREEE (reference sequence). The CDR3 DNA follows: TGTGCCAGCAGCTTCACACCGGGACAGGGAGCCAAAAACATTCAGTACTTC. Residues: CASSFTPGQGAKNIQYF.

This clonotype was seen many times. The rearrangement joins TRBV29-1 to TRBJ2-2; no reliable D call. Trimming took off 4 bases at V and 6 bases at J, with 6 bases between the two ends. Looked up from germline, CDR1 is SQVTM and CDR2 is ANQGSEA. The CDR3 loop spans 11 amino acids. The CDR3 spells CSVATPGELFF. For the CDR3, the DNA is TGCAGCGTTGCTACCCCCGGGGAGCTGTTTTTT.

The chain carries TRBV3-1 and TRBJ2-1; 10 positions match TRBD2. Germline CDR1 is LGHDT and CDR2 is YNNKEL (reference sequence). Trimming removed 1 base from V and 7 bases from J; junction bases left unmatched: 4. This CDR3 contains 15 residues. CDR3 bases: TGTGCCAGCAGCCAAGTCCGAGCGGGAGGGAATGAGCAGTTCTTC. It is translated as CASSQVRAGGNEQFF.